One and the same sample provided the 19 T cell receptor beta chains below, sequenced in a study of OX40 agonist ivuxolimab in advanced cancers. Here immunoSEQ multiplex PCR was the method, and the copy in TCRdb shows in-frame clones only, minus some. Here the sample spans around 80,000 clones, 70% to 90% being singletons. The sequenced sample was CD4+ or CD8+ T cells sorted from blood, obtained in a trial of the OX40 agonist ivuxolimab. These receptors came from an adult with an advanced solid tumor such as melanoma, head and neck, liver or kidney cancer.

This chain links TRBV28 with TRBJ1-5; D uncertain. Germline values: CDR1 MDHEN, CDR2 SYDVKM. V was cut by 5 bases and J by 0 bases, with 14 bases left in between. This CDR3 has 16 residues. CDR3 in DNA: TGTGCCAGCAGTGTCGGGATAGGGATTAGCAATCAGCCCCAGCATTTT. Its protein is CASSVGIGISNQPQHF.

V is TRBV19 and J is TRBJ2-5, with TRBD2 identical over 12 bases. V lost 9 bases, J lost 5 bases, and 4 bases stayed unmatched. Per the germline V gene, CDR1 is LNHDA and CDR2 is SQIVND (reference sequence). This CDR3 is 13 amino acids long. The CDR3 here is CASRLAGEETQYF. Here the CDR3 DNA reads TGTGCCAGCCGACTAGCGGGAGAGGAGACCCAGTACTTC.

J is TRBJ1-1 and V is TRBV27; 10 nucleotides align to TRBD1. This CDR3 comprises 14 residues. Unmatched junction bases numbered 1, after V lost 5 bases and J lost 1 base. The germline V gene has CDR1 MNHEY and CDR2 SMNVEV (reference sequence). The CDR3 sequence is CASSRQGANTEAFF. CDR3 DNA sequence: TGTGCCAGCAGTAGACAGGGGGCGAACACTGAAGCTTTCTTT.

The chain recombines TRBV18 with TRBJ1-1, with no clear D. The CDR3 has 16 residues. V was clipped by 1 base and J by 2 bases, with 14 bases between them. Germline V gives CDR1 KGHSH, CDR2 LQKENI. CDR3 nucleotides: TGTGCCAGCTCACCACAAATAGAACTTATAAACACTGAAGCTTTCTTT. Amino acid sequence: CASSPQIELINTEAFF.

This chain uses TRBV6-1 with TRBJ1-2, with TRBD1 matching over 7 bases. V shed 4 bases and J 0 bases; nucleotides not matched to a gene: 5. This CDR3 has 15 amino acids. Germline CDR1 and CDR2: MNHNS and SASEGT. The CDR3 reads CASSAYRGTNYGYTF. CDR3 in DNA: TGTGCCAGCAGTGCGTACAGGGGAACTAACTATGGCTACACCTTC.

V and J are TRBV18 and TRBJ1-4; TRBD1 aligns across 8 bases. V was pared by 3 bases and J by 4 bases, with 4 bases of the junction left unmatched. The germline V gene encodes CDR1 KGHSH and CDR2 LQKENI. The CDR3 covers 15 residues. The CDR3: CASSPDRENNEKLFF. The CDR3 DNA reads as TGTGCCAGCTCACCGGACAGGGAAAATAATGAAAAACTGTTTTTT.

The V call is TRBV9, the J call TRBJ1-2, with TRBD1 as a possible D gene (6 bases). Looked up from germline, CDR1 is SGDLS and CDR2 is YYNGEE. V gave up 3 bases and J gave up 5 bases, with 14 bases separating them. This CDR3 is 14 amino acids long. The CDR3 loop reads CASSGQASPYGYTF. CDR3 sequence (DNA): TGTGCCAGCAGCGGACAGGCCTCTCCGTATGGCTACACCTTC.

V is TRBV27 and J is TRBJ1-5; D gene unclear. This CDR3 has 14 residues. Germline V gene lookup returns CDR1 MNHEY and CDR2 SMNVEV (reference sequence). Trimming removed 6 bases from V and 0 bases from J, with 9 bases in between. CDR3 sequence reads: CASSGTNSNQPQHF. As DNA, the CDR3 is TGTGCCAGCAGCGGCACTAATAGCAATCAGCCCCAGCATTTT.

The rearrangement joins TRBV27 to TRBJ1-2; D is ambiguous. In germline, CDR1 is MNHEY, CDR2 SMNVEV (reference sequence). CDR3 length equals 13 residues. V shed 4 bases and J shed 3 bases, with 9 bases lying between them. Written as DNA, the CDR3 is TGTGCCAGCAGTTCCGGACCGGACTATGGCTACACCTTC. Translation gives CASSSGPDYGYTF.

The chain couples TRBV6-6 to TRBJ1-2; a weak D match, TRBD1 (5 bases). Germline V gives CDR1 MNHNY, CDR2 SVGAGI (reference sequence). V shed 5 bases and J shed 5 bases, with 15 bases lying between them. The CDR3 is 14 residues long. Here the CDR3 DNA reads TGTGCCAGCAGTACAGGCTCCTCACTATATGGCTACACCTTC. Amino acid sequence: CASSTGSSLYGYTF.

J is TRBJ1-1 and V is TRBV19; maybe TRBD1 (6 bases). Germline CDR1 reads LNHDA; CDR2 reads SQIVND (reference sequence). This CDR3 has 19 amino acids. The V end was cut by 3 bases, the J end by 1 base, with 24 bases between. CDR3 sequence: CASSIISGLGRTANTEAFF. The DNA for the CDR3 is TGTGCCAGTAGTATTATTTCTGGTCTGGGAAGGACAGCGAACACTGAAGCTTTCTTT.

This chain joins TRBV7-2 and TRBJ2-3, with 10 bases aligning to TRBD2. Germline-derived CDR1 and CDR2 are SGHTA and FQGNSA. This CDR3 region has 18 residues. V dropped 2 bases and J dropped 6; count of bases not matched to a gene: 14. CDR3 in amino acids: CASSLPPSSSGGDDTQYF. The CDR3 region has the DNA TGTGCCAGCAGCTTACCCCCCTCCTCTAGCGGGGGTGACGATACGCAGTATTTT.

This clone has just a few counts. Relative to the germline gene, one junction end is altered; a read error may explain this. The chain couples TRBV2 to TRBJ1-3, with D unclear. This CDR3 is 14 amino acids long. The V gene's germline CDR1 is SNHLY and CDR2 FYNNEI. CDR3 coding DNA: TGTGCCAGCAGCGAAGGGATCTCTGGAAACACCATATATTTT. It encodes CASSEGISGNTIYF.

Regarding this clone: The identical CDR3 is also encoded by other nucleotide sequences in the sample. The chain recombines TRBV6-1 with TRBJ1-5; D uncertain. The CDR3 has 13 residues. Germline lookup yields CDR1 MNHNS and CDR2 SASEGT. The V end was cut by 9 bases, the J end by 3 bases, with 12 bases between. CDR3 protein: CASSHRDNQPQHF. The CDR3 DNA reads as TGTGCCAGTTCGCACCGGGACAATCAGCCCCAGCATTTT.

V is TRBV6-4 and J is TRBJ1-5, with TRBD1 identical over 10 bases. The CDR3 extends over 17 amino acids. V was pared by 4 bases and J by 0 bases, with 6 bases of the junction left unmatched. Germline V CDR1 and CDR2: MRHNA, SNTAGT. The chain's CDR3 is CASSVDRGYYSNQPQHF. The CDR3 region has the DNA TGTGCCAGCAGTGTGGACAGGGGGTATTATAGCAATCAGCCCCAGCATTTT.

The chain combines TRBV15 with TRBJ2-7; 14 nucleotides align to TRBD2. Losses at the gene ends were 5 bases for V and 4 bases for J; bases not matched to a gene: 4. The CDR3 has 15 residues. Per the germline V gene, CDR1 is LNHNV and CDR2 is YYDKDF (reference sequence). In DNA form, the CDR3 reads TGTGCCACCAGCGGGACTAGCGGGAGCATGTACGAGCAGTACTTC. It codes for CATSGTSGSMYEQYF.

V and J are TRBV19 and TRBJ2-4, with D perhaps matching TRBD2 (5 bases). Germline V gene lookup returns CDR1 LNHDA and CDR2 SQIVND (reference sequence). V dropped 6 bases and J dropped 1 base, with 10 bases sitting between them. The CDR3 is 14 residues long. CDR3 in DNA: TGTGCCAGTAGGGACTCCTTGGCCAAAAACATTCAGTACTTC. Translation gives CASRDSLAKNIQYF. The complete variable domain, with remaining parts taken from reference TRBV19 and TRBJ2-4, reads DGGITQSPKYLFRKEGQNVTLSCEQNLNHDAMYWYRQDPGQGLRLIYYSQIVNDFQKGDIAEGYSVSREKKESFPLTVTSAQKNPTAFYLCASRDSLAKNIQYFGAGTRLSVL.

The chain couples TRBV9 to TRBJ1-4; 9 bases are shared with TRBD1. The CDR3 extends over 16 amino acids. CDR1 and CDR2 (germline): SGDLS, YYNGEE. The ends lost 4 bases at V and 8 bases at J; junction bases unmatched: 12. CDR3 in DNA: TGTGCCAGCAGCTTTAACACAGGGGGCGACGAAGAAAAACTGTTTTTT. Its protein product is CASSFNTGGDEEKLFF.

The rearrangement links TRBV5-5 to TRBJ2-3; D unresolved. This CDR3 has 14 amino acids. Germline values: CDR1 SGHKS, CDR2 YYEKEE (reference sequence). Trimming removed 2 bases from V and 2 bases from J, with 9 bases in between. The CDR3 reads CASSFDRSTDTQYF. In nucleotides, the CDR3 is TGTGCCAGCAGCTTTGATAGGTCCACAGATACGCAGTATTTT.